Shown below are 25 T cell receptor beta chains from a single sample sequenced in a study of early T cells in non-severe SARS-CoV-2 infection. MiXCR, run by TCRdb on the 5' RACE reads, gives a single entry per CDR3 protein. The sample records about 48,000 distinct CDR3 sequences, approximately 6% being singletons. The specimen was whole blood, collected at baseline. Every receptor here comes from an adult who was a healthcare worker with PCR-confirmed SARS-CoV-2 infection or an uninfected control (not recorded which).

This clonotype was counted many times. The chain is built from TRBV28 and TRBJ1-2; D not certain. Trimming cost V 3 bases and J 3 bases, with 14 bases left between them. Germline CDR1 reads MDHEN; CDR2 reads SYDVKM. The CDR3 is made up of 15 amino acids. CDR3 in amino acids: CASSFGPSPYYGYTF. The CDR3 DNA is TGTGCCAGCAGTTTCGGGCCGTCGCCCTACTATGGCTACACCTTC.

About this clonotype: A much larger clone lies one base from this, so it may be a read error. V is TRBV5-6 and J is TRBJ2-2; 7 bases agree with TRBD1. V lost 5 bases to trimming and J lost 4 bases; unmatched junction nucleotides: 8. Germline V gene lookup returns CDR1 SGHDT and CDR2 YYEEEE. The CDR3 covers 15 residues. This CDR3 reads CASRPGTDRTGELFF. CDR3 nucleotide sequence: TGTGCCAGCAGACCCGGGACAGATCGCACCGGGGAGCTGTTTTTT.

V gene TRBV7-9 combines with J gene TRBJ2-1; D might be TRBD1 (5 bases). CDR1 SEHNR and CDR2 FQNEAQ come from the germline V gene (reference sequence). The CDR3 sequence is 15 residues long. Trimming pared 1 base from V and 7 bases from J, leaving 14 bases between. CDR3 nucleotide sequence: TGTGCCAGCAGCTTAGGCACAGGTAATGGGAATGAGCAGTTCTTC. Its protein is CASSLGTGNGNEQFF.

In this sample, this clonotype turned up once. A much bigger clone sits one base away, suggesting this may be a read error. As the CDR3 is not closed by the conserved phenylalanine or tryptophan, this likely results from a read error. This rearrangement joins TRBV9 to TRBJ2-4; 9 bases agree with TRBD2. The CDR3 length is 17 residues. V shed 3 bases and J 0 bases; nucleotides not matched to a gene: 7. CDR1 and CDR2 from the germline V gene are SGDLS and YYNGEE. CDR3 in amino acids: CASSAGRSGGAKNIQYL. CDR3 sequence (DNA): TGTGCCAGCAGCGCGGGGCGTAGCGGGGGAGCCAAAAACATTCAGTACCTC.

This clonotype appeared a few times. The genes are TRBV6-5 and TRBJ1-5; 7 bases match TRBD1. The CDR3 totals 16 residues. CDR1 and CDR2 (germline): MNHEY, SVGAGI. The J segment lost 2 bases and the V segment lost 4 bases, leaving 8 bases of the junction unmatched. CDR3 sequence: CASSLDRPRGNQPQHF. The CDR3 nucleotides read TGTGCCAGCAGTTTGGACAGGCCTCGAGGCAATCAGCCCCAGCATTTT.

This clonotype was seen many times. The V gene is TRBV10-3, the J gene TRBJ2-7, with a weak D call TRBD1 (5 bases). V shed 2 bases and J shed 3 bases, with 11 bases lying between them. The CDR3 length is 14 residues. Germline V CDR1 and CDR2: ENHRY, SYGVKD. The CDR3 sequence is CAISEQGSVYEQYF. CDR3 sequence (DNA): TGTGCCATCAGTGAGCAGGGAAGTGTCTACGAGCAGTACTTC.

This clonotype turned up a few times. The CDR3 DNA is TGTGCCAGCAGTAGGAAGGGAGGGGAGACCCAGTACTTC. It codes for CASSRKGGETQYF. V gene TRBV7-3 combines with J gene TRBJ2-5; 7 positions agree with TRBD2. Germline assignment: CDR1 SGHTA and CDR2 FQGTGA. V lost 6 bases, J lost 5 bases, and 6 bases stayed unmatched. There are 13 residues in the CDR3.

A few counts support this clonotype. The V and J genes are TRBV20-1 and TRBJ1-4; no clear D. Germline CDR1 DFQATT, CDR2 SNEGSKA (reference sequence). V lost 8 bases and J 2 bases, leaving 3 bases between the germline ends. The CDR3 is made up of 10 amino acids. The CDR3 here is CSPTNEKLFF. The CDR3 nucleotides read TGCAGTCCCACTAATGAAAAACTGTTTTTT.

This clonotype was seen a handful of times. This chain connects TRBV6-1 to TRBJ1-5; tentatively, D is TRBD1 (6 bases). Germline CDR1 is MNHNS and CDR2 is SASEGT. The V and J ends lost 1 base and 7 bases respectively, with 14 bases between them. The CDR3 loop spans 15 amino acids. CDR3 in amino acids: CASSEGAGAAQPQHF. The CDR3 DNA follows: TGTGCCAGCAGTGAAGGGGCAGGGGCGGCCCAGCCCCAGCATTTT.

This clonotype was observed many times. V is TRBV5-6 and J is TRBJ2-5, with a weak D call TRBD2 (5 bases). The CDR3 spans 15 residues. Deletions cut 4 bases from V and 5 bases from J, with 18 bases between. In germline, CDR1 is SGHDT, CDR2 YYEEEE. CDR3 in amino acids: CASSLPGLGWETQYF. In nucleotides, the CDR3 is TGTGCCAGCAGCCTACCCGGACTGGGTTGGGAGACCCAGTACTTC.

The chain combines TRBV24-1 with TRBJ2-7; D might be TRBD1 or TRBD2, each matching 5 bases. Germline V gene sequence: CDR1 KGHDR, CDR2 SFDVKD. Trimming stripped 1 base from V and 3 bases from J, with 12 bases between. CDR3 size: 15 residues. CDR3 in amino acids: CATSDFTRDGYEQYF. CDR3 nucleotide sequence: TGTGCCACCAGTGATTTTACCCGGGACGGCTACGAGCAGTACTTC.

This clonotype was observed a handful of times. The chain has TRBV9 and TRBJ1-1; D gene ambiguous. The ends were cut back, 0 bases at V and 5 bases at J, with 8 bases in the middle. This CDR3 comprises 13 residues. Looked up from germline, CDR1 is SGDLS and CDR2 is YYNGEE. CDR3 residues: CASSVGRRTEAFF. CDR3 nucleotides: TGTGCCAGCAGCGTAGGCCGGAGAACTGAAGCTTTCTTT.

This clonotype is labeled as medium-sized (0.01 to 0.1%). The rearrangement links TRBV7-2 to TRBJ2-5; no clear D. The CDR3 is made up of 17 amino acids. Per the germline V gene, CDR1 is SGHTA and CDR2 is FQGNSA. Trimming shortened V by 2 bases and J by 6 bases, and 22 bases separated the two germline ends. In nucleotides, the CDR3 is TGTGCCAGCAGCTTAAAGGAAAAAGGCCGACCAAGAAAGACCCAGTACTTC. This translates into CASSLKEKGRPRKTQYF. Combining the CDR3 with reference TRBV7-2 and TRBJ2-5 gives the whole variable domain GAGVSQSPSNKVTEKGKDVELRCDPISGHTALYWYRQSLGQGLEFLIYFQGNSAPDKSGLPSDRFSAERTGGSVSTLTIQRTQQEDSAVYLCASSLKEKGRPRKTQYFGPGTRLLVL.

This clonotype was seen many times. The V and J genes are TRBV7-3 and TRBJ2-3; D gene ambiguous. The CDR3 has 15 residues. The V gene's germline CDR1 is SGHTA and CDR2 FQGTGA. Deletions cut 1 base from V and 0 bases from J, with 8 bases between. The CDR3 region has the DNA TGTGCCAGCAGCTTAAATCCCTCCAGCACAGATACGCAGTATTTT. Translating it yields CASSLNPSSTDTQYF. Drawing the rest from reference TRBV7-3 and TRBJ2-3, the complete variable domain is GAGVSQTPSNKVTEKGKYVELRCDPISGHTALYWYRQSLGQGPEFLIYFQGTGAADDSGLPNDRFFAVRPEGSVSTLKIQRTERGDSAVYLCASSLNPSSTDTQYFGPGTRLTVL.

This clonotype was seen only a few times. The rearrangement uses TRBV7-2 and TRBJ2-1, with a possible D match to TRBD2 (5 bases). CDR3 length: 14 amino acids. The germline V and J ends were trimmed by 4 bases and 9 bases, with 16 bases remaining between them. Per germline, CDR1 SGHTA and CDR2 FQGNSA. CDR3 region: CASSSVLIRGEQFF. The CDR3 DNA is TGTGCCAGCAGCTCTGTATTGATCCGGGGTGAGCAGTTCTTC.

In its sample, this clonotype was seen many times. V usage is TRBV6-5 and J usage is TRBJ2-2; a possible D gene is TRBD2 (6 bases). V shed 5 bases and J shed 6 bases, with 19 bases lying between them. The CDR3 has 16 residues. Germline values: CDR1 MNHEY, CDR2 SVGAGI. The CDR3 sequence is CASSQGLGVGAGELFF. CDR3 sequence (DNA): TGTGCCAGCAGTCAGGGACTGGGGGTTGGAGCCGGGGAGCTGTTTTTT.

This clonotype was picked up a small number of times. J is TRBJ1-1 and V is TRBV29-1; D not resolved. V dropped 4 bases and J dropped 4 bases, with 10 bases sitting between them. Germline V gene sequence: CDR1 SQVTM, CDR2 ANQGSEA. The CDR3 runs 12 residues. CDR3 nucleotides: TGCAGCGTTGCTCCGGTGGCCACTGAAGCTTTCTTT. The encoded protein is CSVAPVATEAFF. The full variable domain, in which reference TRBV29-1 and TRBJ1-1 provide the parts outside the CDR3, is SAVISQKPSRDICQRGTSLTIQCQVDSQVTMMFWYRQQPGQSLTLIATANQGSEATYESGFVIDKFPISRPNLTFSTLTVSNMSPEDSSIYLCSVAPVATEAFFGQGTRLTVV.

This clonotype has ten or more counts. In DNA, the CDR3 is TGTGCCAGCAGCTCAGGGACTACAGGGAACTATGGCTACACCTTC. Its translation: CASSSGTTGNYGYTF. The chain is built from TRBV7-2 and TRBJ1-2, with D maybe TRBD1 (6 bases). Germline V gene sequence: CDR1 SGHTA, CDR2 FQGNSA. The CDR3 is 15 amino acids. The ends were cut back, 4 bases at V and 2 bases at J, with 14 bases in the middle.

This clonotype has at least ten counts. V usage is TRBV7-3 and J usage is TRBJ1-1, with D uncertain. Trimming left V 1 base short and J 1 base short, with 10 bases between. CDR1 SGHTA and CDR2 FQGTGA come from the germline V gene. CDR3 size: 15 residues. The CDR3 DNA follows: TGTGCCAGCAGCTTAAGTGGGGTCGCGAACACTGAAGCTTTCTTT. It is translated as CASSLSGVANTEAFF.

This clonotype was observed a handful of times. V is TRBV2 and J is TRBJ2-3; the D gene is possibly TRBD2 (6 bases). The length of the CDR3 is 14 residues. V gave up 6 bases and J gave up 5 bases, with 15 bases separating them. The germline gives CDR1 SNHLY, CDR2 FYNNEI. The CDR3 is CASSWLGGVDTQYF. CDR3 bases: TGTGCCAGCAGCTGGCTAGGAGGGGTAGATACGCAGTATTTT.

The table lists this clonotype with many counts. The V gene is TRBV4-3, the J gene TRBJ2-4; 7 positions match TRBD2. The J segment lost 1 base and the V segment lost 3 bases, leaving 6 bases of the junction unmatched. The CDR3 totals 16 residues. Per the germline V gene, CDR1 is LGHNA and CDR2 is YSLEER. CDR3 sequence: CASSHSSGTAKNIQYF. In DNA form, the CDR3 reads TGCGCCAGCAGCCACTCAAGCGGGACGGCCAAAAACATTCAGTACTTC.

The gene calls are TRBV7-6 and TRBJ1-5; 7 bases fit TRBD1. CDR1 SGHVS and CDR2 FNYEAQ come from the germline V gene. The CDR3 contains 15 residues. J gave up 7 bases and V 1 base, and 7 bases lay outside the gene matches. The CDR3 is CASSLERGPGQPQHF. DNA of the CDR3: TGTGCCAGCAGCTTAGAGAGGGGGCCGGGGCAGCCCCAGCATTTT. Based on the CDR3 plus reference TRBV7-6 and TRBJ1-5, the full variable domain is GAGVSQSPRYKVTKRGQDVALRCDPISGHVSLYWYRQALGQGPEFLTYFNYEAQQDKSGLPNDRFSAERPEGSISTLTIQRTEQRDSAMYRCASSLERGPGQPQHFGDGTRLSIL.

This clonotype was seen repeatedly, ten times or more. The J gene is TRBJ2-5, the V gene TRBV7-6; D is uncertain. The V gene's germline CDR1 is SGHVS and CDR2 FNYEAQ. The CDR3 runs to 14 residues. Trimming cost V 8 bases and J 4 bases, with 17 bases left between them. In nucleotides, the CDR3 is TGTGCCAGCGCCCACAGAGTTGACCGAGAGACCCAGTACTTC. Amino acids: CASAHRVDRETQYF.

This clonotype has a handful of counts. For the CDR3, the DNA is TGTGCCAGCCAACTGAGGACCTCCTACGAGCAGTACTTC. Amino acid sequence: CASQLRTSYEQYF. V and J are TRBV3-1 and TRBJ2-7, with unresolved D. The CDR3 runs 13 residues. CDR1 and CDR2 from the germline V gene are LGHDT and YNNKEL (reference sequence). The V and J ends lost 8 bases and 0 bases respectively, with 11 bases between them.

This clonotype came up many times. CDR3 nucleotide sequence: TGCAGCGTTGAAGCCGGGACAGGGGGCGGTCATCGGGATGAGCAGTTCTTC. Its translation is CSVEAGTGGGHRDEQFF. V is TRBV29-1 and J is TRBJ2-1, with 12 nucleotides matching TRBD1. Germline V CDR1 and CDR2: SQVTM, ANQGSEA. J gave up 8 bases and V 1 base, and 12 bases lay outside the gene matches. The CDR3 is made up of 17 amino acids.